This T cell receptor beta chain derives from a study of control samples from healthy donors and cancer patients. Sequencing was performed with immunoSEQ multiplex PCR; in TCRdb, only in-frame clones are kept and a portion is missing. This table holds tens of thousands of clones, 85% to 95% found once. CDR3 length: 16 amino acids. Germline V gives CDR1 MNHEY, CDR2 SMNVEV (reference sequence). Trimming took 2 bases from V and 0 from J, leaving 14 bases between them. The sample comprised PBMCs. The chain couples TRBV27 to TRBJ2-7; no clear D. The clonotype was recovered from a man younger than 40 with colorectal cancer. CDR3 nucleotide sequence: TGTGCCAGCAGTTTAACGCGACTGACGAGCTCCTACGAGCAGTACTTC. Protein sequence: CASSLTRLTSSYEQYF.